The 26 T cell receptor beta chains below all came from one sample that was sequenced in a study of blood T cells in healthy people across ages (dated by TCRdb to 2013 to 2016). Library preparation used 5' RACE. Sequencer: Illumina HiSeq 2500. A second PCR of roughly 6 to 12 cycles was performed with a sample-barcoded 5' primer and a J-beta primer mix. In-frame beta chains were kept once TCRdb had trimmed the public reads at Q25 with fastp and called clones with MiXCR. One record per CDR3 amino acid sequence lists the most common genes and DNA. This sample gives approximately 780,000 distinct CDR3 sequences in total; roughly 26% of them show up just once. 3% of the sample goes to the ten largest clones. The same data also contributed to another study, on T cells of mothers and their children.

Sequenced: blood. These receptors all stem from a boy younger than 18 in good health.

V and J are TRBV20-1 and TRBJ2-3; 10 bases map to TRBD2. The CDR3 length is 16 residues. The V gene end was trimmed by 0 bases and the J gene end by 2 bases; junction bases not matched to a gene: 5. Germline values: CDR1 DFQATT, CDR2 SNEGSKA (reference sequence). The CDR3 is CSARENLAGATDTQYF. CDR3 nucleotides: TGCAGTGCTAGAGAGAACCTAGCGGGGGCCACAGATACGCAGTATTTT.

This clonotype was recorded a few times. The CDR3 nucleotides are TGTGCCACCGAAGGGGGGCCCGATTGGTCCTACAATGAGCAGTTCTTC. Translation: CATEGGPDWSYNEQFF. The rearrangement joins TRBV25-1 to TRBJ2-1; either TRBD1 or TRBD2 may fit D (6 bases each). V was pared by 10 bases and J by 1 base, with 20 bases between. The CDR3 runs 16 residues. Germline values: CDR1 MGHDK, CDR2 SYGVNS.

The J gene is TRBJ1-5, the V gene TRBV18, with unresolved D. This CDR3 has 15 residues. The V end lost 1 base, the J end lost 3 bases, and 10 bases lay between the germline ends. CDR1 and CDR2 from the germline V gene are KGHSH and LQKENI. This CDR3 is CASSPLGFSNQPQHF. For the CDR3, the DNA is TGTGCCAGCTCACCACTGGGCTTTTCCAATCAGCCCCAGCATTTT.

The chain recombines TRBV6-1 with TRBJ2-1; D might be TRBD1 (5 bases). The J call may be in error: the DNA end matches TRBJ2-7 better. In germline, CDR1 is MNHNS, CDR2 SASEGT. The CDR3 has 11 residues. The CDR3 DNA sequence: TGTGCCAGCCTCGCAGGGCTAGAGCAGTACTTC. Amino acid sequence: CASLAGLEQYF.

This clonotype was counted a few times. The chain recombines TRBV12-3 or TRBV12-4 with TRBJ2-5, with D possibly called TRBD1 or TRBD2 (5 bases each). V was pared by 6 bases and J by 5 bases, with 13 bases between. There are 13 residues in the CDR3. The CDR3 coding sequence is TGTGCCAGCAGCCTTGACTGGGGGGAGACCCAGTACTTC. Amino acid sequence: CASSLDWGETQYF.

Only a few counts were recorded for this clonotype. The V gene is TRBV5-5, the J gene TRBJ2-3; D is possibly TRBD1 or TRBD2 (5 bases each). The CDR3 runs 15 residues. Per germline, CDR1 SGHKS and CDR2 YYEKEE (reference sequence). The ends were cut back, 1 base at V and 4 bases at J, with 13 bases in the middle. In DNA form, the CDR3 reads TGTGCCAGCAGCTTGTATCCAGGGAGCGCAGATACGCAGTATTTT. Translated, it gives CASSLYPGSADTQYF.

The rearrangement links TRBV7-3 to TRBJ2-5; no reliable D call. The last part of the DNA fits TRBJ2-1 better; the J call may be wrong. CDR1 and CDR2 from the germline V gene are SGHTA and FQGTGA. The CDR3 spans 14 residues. The CDR3 nucleotides are TGTGCCAGCAACCCCTTAGACCCTCACAATGAGCAGTTCTTC. This encodes CASNPLDPHNEQFF.

This chain joins TRBV20-1 and TRBJ2-7, with 11 bases identical to TRBD2. CDR3 length equals 15 residues. With V trimmed by 6 bases and J by 4 bases, 11 bases remained unmatched. Germline CDR1 and CDR2: DFQATT and SNEGSKA (reference sequence). The CDR3 sequence is CSARQSGTSGYEQYF. The DNA for the CDR3 is TGCAGTGCGAGACAGTCCGGGACTAGCGGTTACGAGCAGTACTTC.

The chain combines TRBV29-1 with TRBJ2-1, with D perhaps given as TRBD1 or TRBD2 (6 bases each). Germline V gene lookup returns CDR1 SQVTM and CDR2 ANQGSEA. The V and J ends lost 3 bases and 5 bases respectively, with 17 bases between them. The CDR3 has 15 amino acids. CDR3 bases: TGCAGCGTTGATGGGGGCGGAGGGGTCCACAATGAGCAGTTCTTC. It encodes CSVDGGGGVHNEQFF.

The chain uses TRBV12-3 or TRBV12-4 and TRBJ1-4; maybe TRBD1 (5 bases). Trimming removed 5 bases at V and 3 bases at J, with 10 bases between. The CDR3 is made up of 14 amino acids. The CDR3 region has the DNA TGTGCCAGCAGTCGGGGGGTCTCTAATGAAAAACTGTTTTTT. Protein sequence: CASSRGVSNEKLFF.

The V call is TRBV12-3 or TRBV12-4, the J call TRBJ2-7, with D unresolved. There are 13 residues in the CDR3. V dropped 3 bases and J dropped 6 bases, with 12 bases sitting between them. In nucleotides, the CDR3 is TGTGCCAGCAGTTTGCGGAGCCACGGCGAGCAGTACTTC. Amino acids: CASSLRSHGEQYF.

The V and J genes are TRBV4-1 and TRBJ1-1, with 8 bases aligning to TRBD1. V gave up 1 base and J gave up 5 bases; unmatched junction bases: 12. The CDR3 has 17 amino acids. Germline V gene lookup returns CDR1 MGHRA and CDR2 YSYEKL. The CDR3 DNA sequence: TGCGCCAGCAGCCAAGGGCTTAAAGGACAGGGAGGGACTGAAGCTTTCTTT. Its protein product is CASSQGLKGQGGTEAFF.

This clonotype was counted a few times. The chain combines TRBV20-1 with TRBJ2-1, with D uncertain. Germline-derived CDR1 and CDR2 are DFQATT and SNEGSKA (reference sequence). This CDR3 spans 11 amino acids. In nucleotides, the CDR3 is TGCGGCTCAAAACCCTACAATGAGCAGTTCTTC. This sequence encodes CGSKPYNEQFF.

The rearrangement uses TRBV7-6 and TRBJ2-5; 10 bases align to TRBD1. The better agreement between TRBJ2-7 and the DNA end casts doubt on the J call. In germline, CDR1 is SGHVS, CDR2 FNYEAQ. This CDR3 is 16 amino acids long. The DNA of the CDR3 is TGTGCCAGCAGCTCCTTGCGGGGACAGGGGTCGTACGAGCAGTACTTC. Its protein is CASSSLRGQGSYEQYF.

V gene TRBV27 combines with J gene TRBJ1-2; 7 positions agree with TRBD1. V lost 1 base and J lost 0; bases outside the gene matches: 8. The CDR3 consists of 17 residues. Germline assignment: CDR1 MNHEY and CDR2 SMNVEV (reference sequence). DNA of the CDR3: TGTGCCAGCAGTTTATTTTTTAAGGACAGGACTAACTATGGCTACACCTTC. Translating it yields CASSLFFKDRTNYGYTF.

This clonotype was counted a few times. The rearrangement uses TRBV4-1 and TRBJ2-4; D is tentatively TRBD1 or TRBD2 (5 bases each). Germline CDR1 reads MGHRA; CDR2 reads YSYEKL. CDR3 size: 17 residues. V shed 0 bases and J shed 2 bases, with 14 bases lying between them. CDR3 region: CASSQEGRGFTKNIQYF. The CDR3 DNA reads as TGCGCCAGCAGCCAAGAAGGCCGGGGCTTTACCAAAAACATTCAGTACTTC.

This clonotype came up a few times. V usage is TRBV5-6 and J usage is TRBJ1-1, with D tentatively TRBD1 (5 bases). The CDR3 runs to 14 residues. Germline V lookup: CDR1 SGHDT, CDR2 YYEEEE. Deletions cut 0 bases from V and 6 bases from J, with 12 bases between. The CDR3 protein is CASSLVEGISEAFF. The CDR3 bases are TGTGCCAGCAGCTTGGTAGAGGGGATCTCTGAAGCTTTCTTT.

This clonotype was observed a few times. The V and J genes are TRBV7-2 and TRBJ2-3; TRBD2 might be the D (5 bases). Trimming pared 4 bases from V and 6 bases from J, leaving 14 bases between. The CDR3 consists of 14 residues. Germline lookup yields CDR1 SGHTA and CDR2 FQGNSA. CDR3 in amino acids: CASSSSSGPDTQYF. The CDR3 DNA reads as TGTGCCAGCAGCTCTAGCAGCGGCCCCGATACGCAGTATTTT. Combining the CDR3 with reference TRBV7-2 and TRBJ2-3 gives the whole variable domain GAGVSQSPSNKVTEKGKDVELRCDPISGHTALYWYRQSLGQGLEFLIYFQGNSAPDKSGLPSDRFSAERTGGSVSTLTIQRTQQEDSAVYLCASSSSSGPDTQYFGPGTRLTVL.

The chain has TRBV20-1 and TRBJ2-5; 7 bases line up with TRBD2. Trimming removed 7 bases from V and 5 bases from J; junction bases left unmatched: 16. The length of the CDR3 is 15 residues. Germline lookup yields CDR1 DFQATT and CDR2 SNEGSKA (reference sequence). The CDR3 is CSVLTRGGGGETQYF. The CDR3 nucleotides read TGCAGTGTCTTGACCCGTGGCGGGGGAGGGGAGACCCAGTACTTC.

This clonotype appeared a few times. The chain joins TRBV6-6 to TRBJ1-2; D gene uncertain. The V and J ends lost 6 bases and 1 base respectively, with 12 bases between them. The germline CDR1 and CDR2 sequences are MNHNY and SVGAGI (reference sequence). This CDR3 comprises 14 residues. The CDR3 DNA is TGTGCCAGCAGCCTTGACGGAGATAACTATGGCTACACCTTC. Translation gives CASSLDGDNYGYTF.

This clonotype was found many times. The genes are TRBV12-3 or TRBV12-4 and TRBJ2-3; TRBD2 might be the D (7 bases). The CDR3 has 14 amino acids. V was trimmed by 5 bases and J by 0 bases, leaving 9 bases between them. CDR3 bases: TGTGCCAGCAGTGGCGGGGGCAGCACAGATACGCAGTATTTT. It codes for CASSGGGSTDTQYF.

This clonotype was observed a handful of times. V is TRBV11-1 and J is TRBJ2-5; 7 bases align to TRBD1. The tail of the sequence fits TRBJ2-1 better, so the J call may be wrong. Germline V lookup: CDR1 SGHAT, CDR2 FQDESV (reference sequence). This CDR3 is built from 15 residues. This chain's CDR3 is CASSWGQLSGNEQFF. DNA for the CDR3: TGTGCCAGCAGCTGGGGACAGTTAAGTGGGAATGAGCAGTTCTTC.

This clonotype appeared a few times. V and J are TRBV20-1 and TRBJ2-5; 7 bases fit TRBD2. This CDR3 region has 12 residues. Germline CDR1 and CDR2: DFQATT and SNEGSKA (reference sequence). V trimming: 5 bases; J trimming: 4 bases; junction bases outside the gene matches: 4. The CDR3 DNA follows: TGCAGTGCTGGACTAGTGGGAGAGACCCAGTACTTC. Translating it yields CSAGLVGETQYF.

The rearrangement links TRBV20-1 to TRBJ2-5; D is unresolved. The V end lost 4 bases, the J end lost 1 base, and 10 bases lay between the germline ends. The CDR3 is 13 residues long. Germline CDR1 is DFQATT and CDR2 is SNEGSKA (reference sequence). The CDR3 DNA reads as TGCAGTGCTACCCAAACAATCCAAGAGACCCAGTACTTC. Translated, it gives CSATQTIQETQYF.

The chain has TRBV6-5 and TRBJ1-3, with a weak D call TRBD1 (5 bases). V lost 7 bases and J 4 bases, leaving 17 bases between the germline ends. The CDR3 has 15 residues. CDR1 is MNHEY and CDR2 is SVGAGI in the germline V gene. DNA for the CDR3: TGTGCCAGCAAGACAGTCACTTCCACAGGAAACACCATATATTTT. It encodes CASKTVTSTGNTIYF.

V gene TRBV20-1 combines with J gene TRBJ2-3, with TRBD2 identical over 8 bases. The CDR3 is 15 amino acids. V dropped 1 base and J dropped 2; count of bases not matched to a gene: 5. From germline, CDR1 is DFQATT and CDR2 SNEGSKA (reference sequence). In DNA, the CDR3 is TGCAGTGCTAGAGCAGCGGGGGTGCTCACAGATACGCAGTATTTT. It yields the protein CSARAAGVLTDTQYF.